The clone carrying this T cell receptor beta chain has ten or more counts. Each donor had 7.5 to 10 milliliters of peripheral blood drawn. The data were obtained in a study of blood T cells in healthy people across ages. Germline loops: CDR1 SGHRS, CDR2 YFSETQ. The CDR3 has 12 residues. V shed 4 bases and J shed 7 bases, with 12 bases lying between them. Primers used in a second PCR of about 7 to 12 cycles were a sample-barcoded 5' primer and a J-beta primer mix. TCRdb fed the 5' RACE reads into MiXCR, producing one record per CDR3 protein. The data show about 650,000 distinct CDR3 sequences, 52% seen once.

The chain couples TRBV5-1 to TRBJ2-7; D remains ambiguous. Sequenced: blood. This TCR was sampled from a woman of 80 years or more in good health. CDR3 DNA sequence: TGCGCCAGCAGCGAGAGCCGAATAGAGCAGTACTTC. Translated: CASSESRIEQYF.